This T cell receptor beta chain was profiled in a study of shared clonotypes between healthy human individuals. Study-wide background: The study drew on a couple of women and three men aged 18 to 49 as donors.

Source study methods: There were no quality scores in the junction-only immunoSEQ sequences, so filtering differed. Generated by immunoSEQ multiplex PCR, the TCRdb table keeps only in-frame clones and is missing some. V and J calls and clone size are as listed in that table; D and trimming were resolved from the DNA. The sample consists of roughly 600,000 clones, 95% to 98% of them appearing once. Naive-designated CD8 cells lacked CD45RO, were positively enriched for CCR7, and omitted terminally differentiated effector memory CD45RA+ cells. This CDR3 has 15 amino acids. The ends were cut back, 1 base at V and 2 bases at J, with 8 bases in the middle. Germline V CDR1 and CDR2: SEHNR, FQNEAQ (reference sequence).

What was sequenced was naive CD8+ T cells sorted from blood. This receptor was identified in a man in his thirties or forties in good health. The gene calls are TRBV7-9 and TRBJ2-2; D unclear. This CDR3 is CASSLGWVNTGELFF. For the CDR3, the DNA is TGTGCCAGCAGCTTAGGCTGGGTTAACACCGGGGAGCTGTTTTTT.